The 12 T cell receptor beta chains below were found in one sample sequenced in a study of T cells in women clearing cervical HPV infection. Measured with immunoSEQ multiplex PCR; TCRdb has only the in-frame clones, and not every one. This sample contains about 26,000 clones. The specimen sequenced was blood buffy coat. The source is a woman between 18 and 70 years old with a cervical HPV16 infection that either progressed to CIN3+ or cleared (not recorded which).

Concerning this clone: The read halts 3 residues ahead of the CDR3 end, with the missing end drawn from the germline J gene. J is TRBJ2-7 and V is TRBV20-1; TRBD1 matches 10 bases. The length of the CDR3 is 12 residues. Germline lookup yields CDR1 DFQATT and CDR2 SNEGSKA (reference sequence). The trim removed 3 bases at V and 6 bases at J, leaving 2 bases unmatched. The covered CDR3 bases are TGCAGTGCTAGGGACAGGGGGTTCGAG. This codes for CSARDRGFE. The whole CDR3 region reads CSARDRGFEQYF.

Concerning this clone: From the germline J gene comes the end of the CDR3, since the read stops 3 residues before it. The chain couples TRBV5-1 to TRBJ1-2, with a possible D match to TRBD1 (6 bases). Trimming removed 3 bases from V and 3 bases from J, with 6 bases in between. This CDR3 contains 12 residues. CDR1 is SGHRS, CDR2 YFSETQ, per germline. CDR3 bases read: TGCGCCAGCAGCTCAGGGGACTATGGC. It codes for CASSSGDYG. The full-length CDR3 reads as CASSSGDYGYTF.

For this clone: Coverage ceases 3 residues before the CDR3 finishes, and the germline J gene fills in the end. V is TRBV6-2 or TRBV6-3 and J is TRBJ2-3, with 10 nucleotides matching TRBD2. CDR3 size: 15 residues. Germline lookup yields CDR1 MNHEY and CDR2 SVGEGT. The CDR3 region is CASSRSGGDNQPQYF. The part of the CDR3 DNA that was read is TGTGCCAGCAGCCGGAGCGGGGGGGACAATCAGCCG.

Details on this clone: The read halts 3 residues ahead of the CDR3 end, with the missing end drawn from the germline J gene. The rearrangement uses TRBV12-3 or TRBV12-4 and TRBJ1-5; D unclear. V lost 3 bases to trimming and J lost 4 bases, with 7 bases between them. The CDR3 consists of 13 residues. Incomplete CDR3 DNA: TGTGCCAGCAGTTTGGGCGAGAATCAGCCC. Residues: CASSLGENQP. The entire CDR3 is CASSLGENQPQHF.

With regard to this clone: The read comes to an end 3 residues before the CDR3 does, leaving the germline J gene to fill in the end. The rearrangement uses TRBV16 and TRBJ1-2; tentatively, D is TRBD1 (5 bases). CDR3 size: 14 residues. Germline CDR1 is KGHSY and CDR2 is FQNENV. V gave up 4 bases and J gave up 4 bases, with 13 bases separating them. CDR3 DNA, as far as it was read: TGTGCCAGCAGCCTTGCGAGCCAGGGCTATGGC. Amino acid sequence: CASSLASQGYG. The whole CDR3 protein is CASSLASQGYGYTF.

CDR3 DNA (partial): TGTGCCTGGAGTGATAACAGGGAA. Translating it yields CAWSDNRE. Given in full, the CDR3 is CAWSDNREAFF. This chain connects TRBV30 to TRBJ1-1; tentative D call: TRBD1 (5 bases). Coverage ceases 3 residues before the CDR3 finishes, and the germline J gene fills in the end. Germline V gene lookup returns CDR1 GTSNPN and CDR2 SVGIG (reference sequence). This CDR3 has 11 residues.

A remark on this clone: The CDR3 end lies 3 residues beyond the end of the read and is filled in from the germline J gene. The rearrangement uses TRBV11-3 and TRBJ2-1, with 10 bases lining up with TRBD2. CDR1 and CDR2 (germline): SGHNT, YENEEA. The CDR3 covers 15 residues. V lost 6 bases and J lost 3; bases outside the gene matches: 5. CDR3 bases read: TGTGCCAGCAGTTTACTAGCGGGGAGCTACAATGAG. As protein: CASSLLAGSYNE. The whole CDR3 is CASSLLAGSYNEQFF.

About this clone itself: The DNA ends 3 residues before the CDR3 does, and the rest of the CDR3 is filled in from the germline J gene. The chain uses TRBV19 and TRBJ2-6, with 8 bases matching TRBD1. V was clipped by 5 bases and J by 3 bases; unmatched bases: 9. Germline assignment: CDR1 LNHDA and CDR2 SQIVND (reference sequence). This CDR3 contains 17 residues. Incomplete CDR3 DNA: TGTGCCAGTAGTTTGGACAGGGTTTTAGGTGGGGCCAACGTC. Its translation: CASSLDRVLGGANV. The CDR3 in full is CASSLDRVLGGANVLTF.

About this clone: From the germline J gene comes the end of the CDR3, since the read stops 3 residues before it. The chain employs TRBV6-1 and TRBJ2-7, with TRBD1 identical over 10 bases. The CDR3 has 16 residues. Germline CDR1 MNHNS, CDR2 SASEGT. Trimming removed 4 bases from V and 4 bases from J; junction bases left unmatched: 10. Incomplete CDR3 DNA: TGTGCCAGCAGTGGAGGGCCGGGACAGGGGCTTTACGAG. Amino acids: CASSGGPGQGLYE. In full, the CDR3 reads CASSGGPGQGLYEQYF.

In regard to this clone: The read is 3 residues too short to cover the CDR3 end, so that end is filled in from the germline J gene. The chain recombines TRBV6-2 or TRBV6-3 with TRBJ2-7; TRBD1 might be the D (6 bases). Germline V CDR1 and CDR2: MNHEY, SVGEGT. Trimming cost V 8 bases and J 3 bases, with 17 bases left between them. This CDR3 spans 14 amino acids. This CDR3 reads CASSQHLTGYEQYF. CDR3 DNA, as far as it was read: TGTGCCAGCTCCCAACATCTGACAGGCTACGAG.

To note about this clone: The read stops 3 residues short of the end of the CDR3; the missing end is completed from the germline J gene. The gene calls are TRBV19 and TRBJ2-7; possible D gene TRBD1, 5 bases. Per germline, CDR1 LNHDA and CDR2 SQIVND (reference sequence). The CDR3 sequence is 14 residues long. V dropped 5 bases and J dropped 2 bases, with 13 bases sitting between them. The CDR3 DNA, read in part, is TGTGCCAGTAGTCGGGCCAGGGTCCCCTACGAG. Protein: CASSRARVPYE. The CDR3, in full, reads CASSRARVPYEQYF.

Concerning this clone: Coverage ceases 3 residues before the CDR3 finishes, and the germline J gene fills in the end. The chain recombines TRBV19 with TRBJ1-4; the match to TRBD1 covers 10 bases. CDR1 LNHDA and CDR2 SQIVND come from the germline V gene (reference sequence). The CDR3 is 18 amino acids. The CDR3 loop reads CASSSRTGGFSGANVLFF. The DNA read from the CDR3 is TGTGCCAGTAGTTCCCGGACAGGGGGGTTCTCTGGGGCCAACGTA.